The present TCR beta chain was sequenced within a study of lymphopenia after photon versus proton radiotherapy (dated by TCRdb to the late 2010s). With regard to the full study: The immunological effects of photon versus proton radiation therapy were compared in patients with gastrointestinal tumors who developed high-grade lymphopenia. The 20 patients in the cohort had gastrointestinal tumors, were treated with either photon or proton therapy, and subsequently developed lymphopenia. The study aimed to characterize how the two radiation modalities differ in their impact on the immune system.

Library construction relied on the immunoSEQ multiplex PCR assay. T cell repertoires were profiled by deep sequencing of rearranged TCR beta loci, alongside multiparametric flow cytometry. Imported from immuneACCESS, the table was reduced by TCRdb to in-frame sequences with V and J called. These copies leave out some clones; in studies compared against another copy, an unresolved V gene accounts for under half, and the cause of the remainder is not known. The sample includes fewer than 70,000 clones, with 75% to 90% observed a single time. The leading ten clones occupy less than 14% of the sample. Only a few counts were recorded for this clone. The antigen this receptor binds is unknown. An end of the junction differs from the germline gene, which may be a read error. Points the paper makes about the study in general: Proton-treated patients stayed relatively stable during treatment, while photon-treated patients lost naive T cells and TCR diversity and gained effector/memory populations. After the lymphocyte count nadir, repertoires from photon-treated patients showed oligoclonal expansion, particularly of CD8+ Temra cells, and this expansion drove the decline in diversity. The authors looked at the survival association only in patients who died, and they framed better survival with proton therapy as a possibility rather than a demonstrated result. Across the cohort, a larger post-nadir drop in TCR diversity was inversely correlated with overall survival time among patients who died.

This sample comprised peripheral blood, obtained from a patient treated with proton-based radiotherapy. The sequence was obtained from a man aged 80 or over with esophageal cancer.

The CDR3 protein: CASSSPPAGGTYEQYF. The sequence in DNA is TGTGCTAGCAGCTCCCCCCCGGCGGGGGGGACCTACGAGCAGTACTTC. This chain joins TRBV7-7 to TRBJ2-7, with 9 bases matching TRBD2. In the germline V gene (reference sequence), CDR1 corresponds to SSHAT and CDR2 to FNYEAQ. Inclusive of the bounding cysteine and phenylalanine, the CDR3 is 16 residues long. The kept DNA is CDR3 alone, 48 bases in frame from the first base.